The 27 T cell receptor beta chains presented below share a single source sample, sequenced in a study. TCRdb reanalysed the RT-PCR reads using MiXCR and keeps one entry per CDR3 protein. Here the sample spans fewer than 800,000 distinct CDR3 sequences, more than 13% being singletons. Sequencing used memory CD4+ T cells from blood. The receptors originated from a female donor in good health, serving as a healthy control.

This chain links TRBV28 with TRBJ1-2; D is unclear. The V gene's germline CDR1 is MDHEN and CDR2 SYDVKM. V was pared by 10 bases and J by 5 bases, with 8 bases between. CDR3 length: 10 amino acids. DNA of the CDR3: TGTGCCACCCACAGTTATGGCTACACCTTC. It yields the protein CATHSYGYTF.

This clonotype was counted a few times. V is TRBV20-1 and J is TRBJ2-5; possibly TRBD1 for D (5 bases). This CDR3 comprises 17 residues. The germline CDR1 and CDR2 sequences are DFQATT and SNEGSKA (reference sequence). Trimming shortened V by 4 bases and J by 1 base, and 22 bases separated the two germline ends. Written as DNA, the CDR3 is TGCAGTGCTACAACTCACCTGGGTGTTGGGGCCCAAGAGACCCAGTACTTC. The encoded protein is CSATTHLGVGAQETQYF.

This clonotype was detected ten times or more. CDR3 loop: CASSPRGTSGNEQFF. The CDR3 bases are TGTGCCAGCAGCCCAAGAGGGACTAGCGGGAATGAGCAGTTCTTC. The J gene is TRBJ2-1, the V gene TRBV7-2, with TRBD2 identical over 12 bases. The V gene end was trimmed by 5 bases and the J gene end by 7 bases; junction bases not matched to a gene: 6. This CDR3 spans 15 amino acids. Germline values: CDR1 SGHTA, CDR2 FQGNSA.

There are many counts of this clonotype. The chain's CDR3 is CASSLVSGRYNEQFF. For the CDR3, the DNA is TGTGCCAGCAGCTTGGTTAGCGGGAGATACAATGAGCAGTTCTTC. V gene TRBV5-5 combines with J gene TRBJ2-1; 9 bases align to TRBD2. The germline CDR1 and CDR2 sequences are SGHKS and YYEKEE (reference sequence). The ends lost 0 bases at V and 4 bases at J; junction bases unmatched: 2. The CDR3 has 15 residues.

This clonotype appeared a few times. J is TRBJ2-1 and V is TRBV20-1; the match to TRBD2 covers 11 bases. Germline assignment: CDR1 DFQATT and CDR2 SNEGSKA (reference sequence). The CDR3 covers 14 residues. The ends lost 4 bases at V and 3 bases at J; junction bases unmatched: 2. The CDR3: CSATTSGDYNEQFF. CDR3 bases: TGCAGTGCTACGACTAGCGGGGACTACAATGAGCAGTTCTTC.

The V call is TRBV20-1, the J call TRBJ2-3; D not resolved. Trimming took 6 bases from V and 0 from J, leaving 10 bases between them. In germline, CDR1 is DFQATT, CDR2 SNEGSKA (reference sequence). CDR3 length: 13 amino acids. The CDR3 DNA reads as TGCAGTGCCCGCCCCAAGAGCACAGATACGCAGTATTTT. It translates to CSARPKSTDTQYF.

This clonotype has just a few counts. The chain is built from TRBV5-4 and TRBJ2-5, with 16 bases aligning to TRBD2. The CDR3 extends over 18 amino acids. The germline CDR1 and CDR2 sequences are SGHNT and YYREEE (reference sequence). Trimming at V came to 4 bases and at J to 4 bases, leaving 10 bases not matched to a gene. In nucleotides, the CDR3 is TGTGCCAGCAGCCACTCGGGACTAGCGGGAGGGCCGCGAGAGACCCAGTACTTC. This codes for CASSHSGLAGGPRETQYF.

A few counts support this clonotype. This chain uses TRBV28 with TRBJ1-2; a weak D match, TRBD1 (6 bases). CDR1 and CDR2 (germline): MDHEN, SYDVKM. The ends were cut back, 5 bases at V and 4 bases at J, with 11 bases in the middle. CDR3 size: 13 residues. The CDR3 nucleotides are TGTGCCAGCAGTACCGGACAGATCTATGGCTACACCTTC. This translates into CASSTGQIYGYTF.

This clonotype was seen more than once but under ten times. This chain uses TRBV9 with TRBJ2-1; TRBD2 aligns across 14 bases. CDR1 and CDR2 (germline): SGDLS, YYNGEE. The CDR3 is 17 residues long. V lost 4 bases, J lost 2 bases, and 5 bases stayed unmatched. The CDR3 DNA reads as TGTGCCAGCAGCATCGGGACTAGCGGGAGCGCCTACAATGAGCAGTTCTTC. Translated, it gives CASSIGTSGSAYNEQFF.

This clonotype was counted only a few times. The CDR3 DNA sequence: TGTGCCAGCAGCCTAAGGCGCGGGAACACTGAAGCTTTCTTT. Its protein is CASSLRRGNTEAFF. The gene calls are TRBV6-2 or TRBV6-3 and TRBJ1-1; D is unclear. The CDR3 sequence is 14 residues long. Germline V gene lookup returns CDR1 MNHEY and CDR2 SVGEGT. The V end lost 6 bases, the J end lost 1 base, and 12 bases lay between the germline ends.

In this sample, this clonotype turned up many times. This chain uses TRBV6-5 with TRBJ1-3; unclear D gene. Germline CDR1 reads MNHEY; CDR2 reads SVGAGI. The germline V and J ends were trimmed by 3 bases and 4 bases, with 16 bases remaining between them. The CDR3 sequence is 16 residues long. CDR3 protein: CASSYGVRFGGNTIYF. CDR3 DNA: TGTGCCAGCAGTTATGGAGTGAGGTTCGGCGGAAACACCATATATTTT.

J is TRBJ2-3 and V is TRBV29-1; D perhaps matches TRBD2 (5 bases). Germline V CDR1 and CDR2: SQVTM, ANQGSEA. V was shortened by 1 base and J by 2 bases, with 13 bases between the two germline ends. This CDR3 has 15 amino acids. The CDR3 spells CSVEGTGGYTDTQYF. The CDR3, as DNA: TGCAGCGTTGAAGGCACCGGCGGGTACACAGATACGCAGTATTTT.

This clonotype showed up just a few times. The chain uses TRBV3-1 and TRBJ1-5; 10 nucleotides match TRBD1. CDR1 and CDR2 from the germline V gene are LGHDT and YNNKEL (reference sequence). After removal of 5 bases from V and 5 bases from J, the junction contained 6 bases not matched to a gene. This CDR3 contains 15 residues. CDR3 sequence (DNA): TGTGCCAGCAGCTATATGGGGACAGGGGATCAGCCCCAGCATTTT. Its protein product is CASSYMGTGDQPQHF.

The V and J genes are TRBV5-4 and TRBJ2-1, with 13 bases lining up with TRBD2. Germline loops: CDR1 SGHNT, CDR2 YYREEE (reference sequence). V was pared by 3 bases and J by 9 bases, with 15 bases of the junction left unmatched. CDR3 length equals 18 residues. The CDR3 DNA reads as TGTGCCAGCAGCTCTTTAACTAGCGGGAGGGCCGGATTCGGTGAGCAGTTCTTC. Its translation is CASSSLTSGRAGFGEQFF.

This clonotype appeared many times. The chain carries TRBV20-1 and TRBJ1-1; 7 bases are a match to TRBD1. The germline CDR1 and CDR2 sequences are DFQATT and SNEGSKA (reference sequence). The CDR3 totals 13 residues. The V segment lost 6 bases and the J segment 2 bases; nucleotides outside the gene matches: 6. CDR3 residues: CSALDRKNTEAFF. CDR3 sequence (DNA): TGCAGTGCCCTGGACAGGAAAAACACTGAAGCTTTCTTT.

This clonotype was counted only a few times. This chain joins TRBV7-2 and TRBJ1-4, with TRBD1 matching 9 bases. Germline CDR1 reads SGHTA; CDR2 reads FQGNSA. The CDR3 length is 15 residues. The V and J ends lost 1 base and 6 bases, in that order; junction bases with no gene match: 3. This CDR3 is CASSLGWTGDEKLFF. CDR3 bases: TGTGCCAGCAGCTTAGGATGGACAGGGGATGAAAAACTGTTTTTT.

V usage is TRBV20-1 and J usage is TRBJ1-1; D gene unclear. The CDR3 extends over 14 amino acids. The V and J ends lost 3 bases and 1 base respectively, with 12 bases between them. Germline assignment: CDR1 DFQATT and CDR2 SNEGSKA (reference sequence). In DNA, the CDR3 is TGCAGTGCTAGTTGGCCTCTTGAGAACACTGAAGCTTTCTTT. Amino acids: CSASWPLENTEAFF.

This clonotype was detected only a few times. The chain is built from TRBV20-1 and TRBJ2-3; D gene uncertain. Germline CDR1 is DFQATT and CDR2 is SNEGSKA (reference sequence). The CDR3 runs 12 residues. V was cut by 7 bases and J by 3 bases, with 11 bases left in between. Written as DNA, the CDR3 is TGCAGTGTTGTGGGCCGGACAGATACGCAGTATTTT. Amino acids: CSVVGRTDTQYF.

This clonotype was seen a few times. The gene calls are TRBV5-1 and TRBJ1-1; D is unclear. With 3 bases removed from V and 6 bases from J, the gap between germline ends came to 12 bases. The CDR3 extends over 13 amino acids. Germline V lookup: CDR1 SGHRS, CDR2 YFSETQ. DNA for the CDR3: TGCGCCAGCAGCTCGGTCCCCGACGCTGAAGCTTTCTTT. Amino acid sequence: CASSSVPDAEAFF.

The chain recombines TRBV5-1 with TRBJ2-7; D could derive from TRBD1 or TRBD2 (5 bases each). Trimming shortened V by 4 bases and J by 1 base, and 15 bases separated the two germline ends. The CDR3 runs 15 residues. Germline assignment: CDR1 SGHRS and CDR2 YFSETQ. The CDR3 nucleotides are TGCGCCAGCAGCCGGGCCGGGACGCCTTCCTACGAGCAGTACTTC. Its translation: CASSRAGTPSYEQYF. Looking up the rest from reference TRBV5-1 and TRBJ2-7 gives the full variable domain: KAGVTQTPRYLIKTRGQQVTLSCSPISGHRSVSWYQQTPGQGLQFLFEYFSETQRNKGNFPGRFSGRQFSNSRSEMNVSTLELGDSALYLCASSRAGTPSYEQYFGPGTRLTVT.

The CDR3 bases are TGCAGTGCTAGACCCCCTCGGCAGAATAATTCACCCCTCCACTTT. As protein: CSARPPRQNNSPLHF. This chain connects TRBV20-1 to TRBJ1-6; the D is unclear. Germline V gene data show CDR1 as DFQATT and CDR2 as SNEGSKA (reference sequence). Trimming cost V 2 bases and J 5 bases, with 13 bases left between them. This CDR3 has 15 amino acids.

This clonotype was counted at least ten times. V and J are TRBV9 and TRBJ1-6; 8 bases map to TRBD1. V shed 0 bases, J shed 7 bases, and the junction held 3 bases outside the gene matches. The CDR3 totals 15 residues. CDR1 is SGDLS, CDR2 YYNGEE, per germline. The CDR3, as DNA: TGTGCCAGCAGCGTAGATCCAGGGGGCAATTCACCCCTCCACTTT. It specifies CASSVDPGGNSPLHF.

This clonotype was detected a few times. CDR3 bases: TGTGCCAGCAGTCCCGGGACAGGGTATCAAGCTTTCTTT. As protein: CASSPGTGYQAFF. V is TRBV28 and J is TRBJ1-1; TRBD1 matches at 9 bases. The CDR3 sequence is 13 residues long. Germline V gene lookup returns CDR1 MDHEN and CDR2 SYDVKM. V trimming: 5 bases; J trimming: 9 bases; junction bases outside the gene matches: 7.

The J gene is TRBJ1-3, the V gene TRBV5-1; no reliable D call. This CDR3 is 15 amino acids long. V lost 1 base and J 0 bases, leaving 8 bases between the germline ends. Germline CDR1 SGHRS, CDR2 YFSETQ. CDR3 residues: CASSLLANSGNTIYF. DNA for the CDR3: TGCGCCAGCAGCTTGTTGGCTAACTCTGGAAACACCATATATTTT.

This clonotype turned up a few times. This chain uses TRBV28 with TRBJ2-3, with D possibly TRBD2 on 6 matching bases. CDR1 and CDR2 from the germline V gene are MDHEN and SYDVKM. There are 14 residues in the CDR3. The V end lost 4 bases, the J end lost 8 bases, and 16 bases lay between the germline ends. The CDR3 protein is CASSWATSFATQYF. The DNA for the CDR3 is TGTGCCAGCAGTTGGGCGACTAGTTTCGCTACGCAGTATTTT.

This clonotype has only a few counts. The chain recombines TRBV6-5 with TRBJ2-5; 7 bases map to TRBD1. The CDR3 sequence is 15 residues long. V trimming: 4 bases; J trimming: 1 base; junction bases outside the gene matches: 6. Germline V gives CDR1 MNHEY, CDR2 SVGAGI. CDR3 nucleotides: TGTGCCAGCAGTTTATCCGGGACAGTCCAAGAGACCCAGTACTTC. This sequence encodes CASSLSGTVQETQYF.

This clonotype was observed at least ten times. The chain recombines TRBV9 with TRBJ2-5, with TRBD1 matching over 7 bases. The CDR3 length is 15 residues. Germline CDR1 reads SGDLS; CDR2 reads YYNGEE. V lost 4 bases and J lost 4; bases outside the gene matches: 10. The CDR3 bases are TGTGCCAGCAGCCCCAGACAGGGTATAGGAGAGACCCAGTACTTC. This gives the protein CASSPRQGIGETQYF.